The 23 T cell receptor beta chains given below trace back to one sample, sequenced in a study of vaccination effects on CD4 cells after COVID-19. Under the ViraFEST assay, PBMC were stimulated with viral peptide pools so that antigen-specific CD4+ T cells expanded. Sequencing was performed afterwards. CD4+ T cell isolation took place after about nine days of culture. No vaccinee had earlier SARS-CoV-2 infection, and nucleocapsid antibodies were negative. TCRdb's table, derived via immunoSEQ multiplex PCR, lists solely in-frame clones and lacks some. There are about 24,000 clones in the sample; about 74% occur only once, and roughly 3% lies in the top ten. These receptors' targets are unknown. Sequencing was performed on CD4+ T cells from PBMCs cultured with SARS-CoV-2 spike peptides, taken before COVID-19 vaccination. The receptor set was obtained from a human donor who received a COVID-19 vaccine.

V gene TRBV18 combines with J gene TRBJ1-6; the match to TRBD1 covers 12 bases. CDR3 length: 16 amino acids. Per the germline V gene, CDR1 is KGHSH and CDR2 is LQKENI. Trimming took 3 bases from V and 10 from J; bases not matched to a gene: 7. CDR3 nucleotides: TGTGCCAGCTCACCCGGGACAGGGGGCATTGGATCACCCCTCCACTTT. Amino acids: CASSPGTGGIGSPLHF.

The genes are TRBV30 and TRBJ1-4; D gene ambiguous. CDR1 is GTSNPN and CDR2 is SVGIG in the germline V gene (reference sequence). V was cut by 4 bases and J by 4 bases, with 13 bases left in between. CDR3 length: 14 amino acids. For the CDR3, the DNA is TGTGCCTGGACGGTGGCAGGAATTAATGAAAAACTGTTTTTT. It encodes CAWTVAGINEKLFF.

V gene TRBV10-3 combines with J gene TRBJ1-4; D ambiguous. CDR1 is ENHRY, CDR2 SYGVKD, per germline. V lost 6 bases, J lost 4 bases, and 9 bases lay in between. The CDR3 is 13 amino acids. The CDR3 coding sequence is TGTGCCATCAGCGAGGACGTTAATGAAAAACTGTTTTTT. Protein sequence: CAISEDVNEKLFF.

V and J are TRBV5-1 and TRBJ2-1, with 8 nucleotides matching TRBD2. The CDR3 is 15 residues long. The V and J ends lost 2 bases and 6 bases, in that order; junction bases with no gene match: 7. The germline gives CDR1 SGHRS, CDR2 YFSETQ. The chain's CDR3 is CASSLRVAGPNEQFF. The CDR3 DNA is TGCGCCAGCAGCTTAAGGGTAGCGGGGCCCAATGAGCAGTTCTTC.

The rearrangement joins TRBV2 to TRBJ2-4; D is unclear. Germline CDR1 is SNHLY and CDR2 is FYNNEI. V lost 5 bases and J 0 bases, leaving 11 bases between the germline ends. The CDR3 totals 15 residues. Written as DNA, the CDR3 is TGTGCCAGCAGTTGGACCACCGCAGCCAAAAACATTCAGTACTTC. It yields the protein CASSWTTAAKNIQYF.

The gene calls are TRBV18 and TRBJ2-5; D is unresolved. Germline assignment: CDR1 KGHSH and CDR2 LQKENI. The V and J ends lost 3 bases and 2 bases respectively, with 10 bases between them. The CDR3 has 14 residues. CDR3 in DNA: TGTGCCAGCTCACCCGGCGGAAGACAAGAGACCCAGTACTTC. Protein: CASSPGGRQETQYF.

This CDR3 reads CASSLEALATQYF. The CDR3 DNA sequence: TGTGCCAGCAGCTTAGAAGCTCTAGCAACCCAGTACTTC. The chain employs TRBV7-6 and TRBJ2-5, with D perhaps matching TRBD2 (5 bases). V lost 1 base and J 8 bases, leaving 11 bases between the germline ends. Germline V lookup: CDR1 SGHVS, CDR2 FNYEAQ. There are 13 residues in the CDR3.

The J gene is TRBJ2-1, the V gene TRBV24-1; 13 bases fit TRBD2. CDR1 KGHDR and CDR2 SFDVKD come from the germline V gene. This CDR3 region has 16 residues. The ends lost 9 bases at V and 5 bases at J; junction bases unmatched: 9. The CDR3 DNA is TGTGCCACCGGAACCCGACTAGCGGGGGGACACAATGAGCAGTTCTTC. Translating gives CATGTRLAGGHNEQFF.

CDR3 region: CASSLPRERGEQYF. The CDR3 DNA reads TGTGCCAGCAGCTTACCGCGGGAGAGGGGCGAGCAGTACTTC. V is TRBV7-9 and J is TRBJ2-7; 7 nucleotides line up with TRBD2. V lost 2 bases to trimming and J lost 6 bases; unmatched junction nucleotides: 7. Germline V gene data show CDR1 as SEHNR and CDR2 as FQNEAQ (reference sequence). The CDR3 sequence is 14 residues long. Combining the CDR3 with reference TRBV7-9 and TRBJ2-7 gives the whole variable domain DTGVSQNPRHKITKRGQNVTFRCDPISEHNRLYWYRQTLGQGPEFLTYFQNEAQLEKSRLLSDRFSAERPKGSFSTLEIQRTEQGDSAMYLCASSLPRERGEQYFGPGTRLTVT.

This clone was seen a few times. V usage is TRBV10-3 and J usage is TRBJ2-7, with D uncertain. The CDR3 is 11 amino acids. The germline V gene has CDR1 ENHRY and CDR2 SYGVKD. V dropped 7 bases and J dropped 5 bases, with 9 bases sitting between them. As DNA, the CDR3 is TGTGCCATCACCGATACAGACGAGCAGTACTTC. It translates to CAITDTDEQYF.

CDR3: CASSFSGDYEQYF. CDR3 bases: TGTGCCAGCAGCTTCAGCGGAGACTACGAGCAGTACTTC. This chain connects TRBV11-2 to TRBJ2-7, with D possibly matching TRBD2 (5 bases). V lost 3 bases to trimming and J lost 3 bases, with 9 bases between them. Per the germline V gene, CDR1 is SGHAT and CDR2 is FQNNGV. The CDR3 has 13 residues.

The chain has TRBV7-8 and TRBJ2-7, with 9 bases fitting TRBD1. The germline V gene has CDR1 SGHVS and CDR2 FQNEAQ. J lost 3 bases, V lost 3 bases, and 12 bases had no gene match. The CDR3 has 17 residues. The CDR3 protein is CASSLSTGGVGRYEQYF. CDR3 in DNA: TGTGCCAGCAGCTTGTCTACAGGGGGCGTAGGGCGCTACGAGCAGTACTTC. The entire variable domain, with the rest obtained from reference TRBV7-8 and TRBJ2-7, is as follows: GAGVSQSPRYKVAKRGQDVALRCDPISGHVSLFWYQQALGQGPEFLTYFQNEAQLDKSGLPSDRFFAERPEGSVSTLKIQRTQQEDSAVYLCASSLSTGGVGRYEQYFGPGTRLTVT.

The rearrangement joins TRBV6-5 to TRBJ1-2; 8 positions agree with TRBD1. V trimming: 2 bases; J trimming: 8 bases; junction bases outside the gene matches: 10. Germline CDR1 MNHEY, CDR2 SVGAGI. There are 15 residues in the CDR3. As DNA, the CDR3 is TGTGCCAGCAGTTACCTGGGACAGGCTGCCGTCGGCTACACCTTC. It is translated as CASSYLGQAAVGYTF.

The chain links TRBV29-1 to TRBJ2-7, with TRBD1 matching over 8 bases. This CDR3 region has 15 residues. Per the germline V gene, CDR1 is SQVTM and CDR2 is ANQGSEA. The V and J ends lost 1 base and 2 bases, in that order; junction bases with no gene match: 7. Here the CDR3 reads CSVEVSGTGAYEQYF. CDR3 DNA sequence: TGCAGCGTTGAAGTTTCCGGGACAGGAGCCTACGAGCAGTACTTC.

This clone was seen only a few times. This chain links TRBV6-6 with TRBJ1-5, with D possibly TRBD1 on 5 matching bases. Trimming removed 6 bases from V and 6 bases from J, with 12 bases in between. The germline V gene has CDR1 MNHNY and CDR2 SVGAGI (reference sequence). The CDR3 length is 13 residues. The CDR3 sequence: CASSKGDRQPQHF. CDR3 DNA sequence: TGTGCCAGCAGCAAAGGGGATCGTCAGCCCCAGCATTTT.

The rearrangement links TRBV11-1 to TRBJ2-5; D possibly uses TRBD1 or TRBD2 (5 bases each). The CDR3 loop spans 14 amino acids. The germline V gene has CDR1 SGHAT and CDR2 FQDESV (reference sequence). Trimming took off 1 base at V and 5 bases at J, with 11 bases between the two ends. Here the CDR3 reads CASSLGGGRETQYF. The DNA of the CDR3 is TGTGCCAGCAGCTTAGGTGGGGGAAGGGAGACCCAGTACTTC.

The chain combines TRBV6-5 with TRBJ2-7; a possible D gene is TRBD2 (5 bases). Germline-derived CDR1 and CDR2 are MNHEY and SVGAGI. The CDR3 spans 13 residues. Deletions cut 6 bases from V and 3 bases from J, with 12 bases between. The CDR3 reads CASSPRTFYEQYF. CDR3 coding DNA: TGTGCCAGCAGCCCCCGGACTTTCTACGAGCAGTACTTC.

The rearrangement uses TRBV6-5 and TRBJ1-5; TRBD1 is a possible D gene (5 bases). Germline CDR1 MNHEY, CDR2 SVGAGI. The CDR3 extends over 14 amino acids. V was cut by 7 bases and J by 0 bases, with 10 bases left in between. The CDR3, as DNA: TGTGCCAGCACCGCAGGGTTTAGCAATCAGCCCCAGCATTTT. It encodes CASTAGFSNQPQHF.

V and J are TRBV29-1 and TRBJ2-7; TRBD1 agrees at 10 bases. CDR3 length equals 12 residues. Trimming took 7 bases from V and 6 from J; bases not matched to a gene: 6. In germline, CDR1 is SQVTM, CDR2 ANQGSEA. The CDR3 is CSARDRGAEQYF. The CDR3 DNA reads TGCAGCGCCAGGGACAGGGGTGCCGAGCAGTACTTC.

The V and J genes are TRBV3-1 (or the pseudogene TRBV3-2) and TRBJ2-1; 16 nucleotides line up with TRBD2. After removal of 0 bases from V and 1 base from J, the junction contained 6 bases not matched to a gene. The germline CDR1 and CDR2 sequences are LGHDT and YNNKEL (reference sequence). The CDR3 totals 20 residues. CDR3 protein: CASSQDTGTSGRASYNEQFF. For the CDR3, the DNA is TGTGCCAGCAGCCAAGATACAGGGACTAGCGGGAGGGCGTCCTACAATGAGCAGTTCTTC.

This chain connects TRBV2 to TRBJ2-2; 7 bases fit TRBD1. Germline-derived CDR1 and CDR2 are SNHLY and FYNNEI. The V and J ends lost 8 bases and 0 bases, in that order; junction bases with no gene match: 6. The CDR3 consists of 15 residues. The CDR3 protein is CASRPRGTNTGELFF. The CDR3 DNA sequence: TGTGCCAGCCGACCCAGGGGGACGAACACCGGGGAGCTGTTTTTT.

This clone was seen only once. This chain links TRBV7-9 with TRBJ1-2; 12 bases are shared with TRBD1. Germline-derived CDR1 and CDR2 are SEHNR and FQNEAQ (reference sequence). V lost 5 bases and J lost 7; bases outside the gene matches: 8. The CDR3 is made up of 15 amino acids. In DNA, the CDR3 is TGTGCCAGCAGCGCCCCGGGACAGGGGGCTGTTGGCTACACCTTC. This encodes CASSAPGQGAVGYTF.

The CDR3 region is CASSPDSRGYTF. The CDR3 region has the DNA TGTGCCAGCAGTCCCGACTCCCGTGGCTACACCTTC. J is TRBJ1-2 and V is TRBV2; D is unresolved. Germline V lookup: CDR1 SNHLY, CDR2 FYNNEI. This CDR3 comprises 12 residues. V was cut by 5 bases and J by 7 bases, with 11 bases left in between.